The clone carrying this T cell receptor beta chain was recorded many times. Its antigen is still unknown. The sample comes from a study of type 1 and type 2 diabetes patients. Trimming cost V 5 bases and J 0 bases, with 8 bases left between them. The CDR3 runs to 13 residues. Germline CDR1 and CDR2: SGHTA and FQGNSA. All diabetic donors were classified as either type 1 or type 2 diabetes. Study observations and caveats: Some T1D-only expanded clones might appear in more T2D or control samples.

Amplification started from genomic DNA. Amplification of the beta chain CDR3 used 30 forward and 13 reverse multiplex primers. TCRdb called the multiplex PCR reads again in MiXCR, with one record for every CDR3 protein. Of 250,000 or so distinct CDR3 sequences listed, more than 45% are singletons. The TCR sequence derives from a man between 18 and 29 years old with type 2 diabetes. The chain recombines TRBV7-2 with TRBJ2-7, with D possibly called TRBD1 or TRBD2 (5 bases each). The source material was peripheral blood mononuclear cells (PBMCs). The CDR3 is CASSHGTSYEQYF. CDR3 bases: TGTGCCAGCAGCCATGGGACCTCCTACGAGCAGTACTTC.